This T cell receptor beta chain emerged from a study of long-term antiretroviral therapy in people with HIV. Overall study findings and caveats: Diversity rose after ART but stayed below transplant donor controls. Pre-ART expanded TRB clones stayed dominant throughout, though often decreasing after ART.

The assay used was immunoSEQ (version v3.0), run at survey level. Produced via immunoSEQ multiplex PCR; TCRdb's table is partial and in-frame only. This table holds tens of thousands of clones, approximately 85% found once. Between the trimmed V and J ends, which lost 5 bases and 10 bases, there was a span of 9 bases. CDR3 length equals 12 residues. Per the germline V gene, CDR1 is LNHDA and CDR2 is SQIVND (reference sequence). This clone was counted between two and nine times. Its target is unknown. The sample here was unsorted PBMCs, taken 0.8 years before starting antiretroviral therapy. The V call is TRBV19, the J call TRBJ1-6, with D unresolved. The receptor was isolated from a young man with HIV. The CDR3 DNA reads as TGTGCCAGTAGTGGTGGTGAGTCACCCCTCCACTTT. Its translation is CASSGGESPLHF.